This TCR beta chain was observed in a study of cytomegalovirus exposure and HLA in healthy donors. Overall study findings and caveats: It was 150 or so TCR beta chains that were listed as cytomegalovirus-associated. With DRB1 most and HLA-C fewest, TCR association rates differed between HLA loci in a later analysis.

CDR1 is SGHNT, CDR2 YYREEE, per germline (reference sequence). The CDR3 extends over 17 amino acids. Trimming at V came to 5 bases and at J to 1 base, leaving 12 bases not matched to a gene. A few counts support this clone. No antigen is known for it. Both 60 Vbeta primers and 13 Jbeta primers went into the PCR. Libraries were prepared by immunoSEQ multiplex PCR; TCRdb keeps only in-frame clonotypes and omits some of them. The table records about 64,000 clones, over 60% of them present only once. The chain combines TRBV5-4 with TRBJ1-2; 9 bases fit TRBD1. This sequence was found in a woman aged 45-59 years in good health and CMV-seronegative. The sequencing input was PBMCs. The DNA for the CDR3 is TGTGCCAGCAGAAACCGGGACAGGGCCCTAAGTAACTATGGCTACACCTTC. Residues: CASRNRDRALSNYGYTF.